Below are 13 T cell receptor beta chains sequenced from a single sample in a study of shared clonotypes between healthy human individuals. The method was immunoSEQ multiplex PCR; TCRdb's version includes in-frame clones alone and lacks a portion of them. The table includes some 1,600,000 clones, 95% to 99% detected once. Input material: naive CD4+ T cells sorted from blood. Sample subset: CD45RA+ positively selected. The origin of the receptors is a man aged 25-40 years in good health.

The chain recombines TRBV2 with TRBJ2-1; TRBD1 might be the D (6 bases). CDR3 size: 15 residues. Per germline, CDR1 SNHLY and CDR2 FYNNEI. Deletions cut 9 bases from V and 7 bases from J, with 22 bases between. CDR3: CASQPGHQYWNEQFF. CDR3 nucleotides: TGTGCCAGTCAACCGGGACACCAATATTGGAATGAGCAGTTCTTC.

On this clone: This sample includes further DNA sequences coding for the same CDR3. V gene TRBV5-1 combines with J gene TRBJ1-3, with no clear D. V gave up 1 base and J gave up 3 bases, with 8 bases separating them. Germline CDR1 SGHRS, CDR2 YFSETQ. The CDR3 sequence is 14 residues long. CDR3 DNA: TGCGCCAGCAGCTTGTCCGGGTATGGAAACACCATATATTTT. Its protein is CASSLSGYGNTIYF.

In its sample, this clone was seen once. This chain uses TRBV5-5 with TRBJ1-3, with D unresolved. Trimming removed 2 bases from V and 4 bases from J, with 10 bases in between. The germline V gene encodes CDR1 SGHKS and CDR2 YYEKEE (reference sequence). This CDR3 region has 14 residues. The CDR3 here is CASSFSPQGNTIYF. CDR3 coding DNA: TGTGCCAGCAGCTTTTCACCCCAAGGAAACACCATATATTTT.

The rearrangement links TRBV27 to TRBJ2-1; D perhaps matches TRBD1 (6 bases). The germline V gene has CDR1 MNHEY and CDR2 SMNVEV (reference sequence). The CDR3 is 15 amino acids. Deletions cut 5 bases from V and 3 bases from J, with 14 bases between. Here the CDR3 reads CASSPPDRDYNEQFF. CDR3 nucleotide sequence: TGTGCCAGCAGTCCTCCGGACAGAGACTACAATGAGCAGTTCTTC.

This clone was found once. CDR3 protein: CASSLLFRTAGELFF. CDR3 DNA: TGTGCCAGCAGCTTATTGTTCCGAACGGCCGGGGAGCTGTTTTTT. The chain joins TRBV5-6 to TRBJ2-2; D is ambiguous. This CDR3 has 15 amino acids. CDR1 and CDR2 (germline): SGHDT, YYEEEE. Trimming cost V 2 bases and J 6 bases, with 14 bases left between them.

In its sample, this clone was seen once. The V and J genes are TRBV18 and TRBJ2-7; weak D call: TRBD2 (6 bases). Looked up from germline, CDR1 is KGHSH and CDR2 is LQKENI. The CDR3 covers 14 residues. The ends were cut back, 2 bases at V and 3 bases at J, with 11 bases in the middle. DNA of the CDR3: TGTGCCAGCTCACCAGGCGCGGGGTTCTACGAGCAGTACTTC. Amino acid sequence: CASSPGAGFYEQYF.

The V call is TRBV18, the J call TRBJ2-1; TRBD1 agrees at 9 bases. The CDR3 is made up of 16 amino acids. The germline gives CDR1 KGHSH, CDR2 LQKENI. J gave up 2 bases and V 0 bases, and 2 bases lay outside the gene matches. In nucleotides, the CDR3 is TGTGCCAGCTCACCACCGGGACAGGGCCCCTACAATGAGCAGTTCTTC. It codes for CASSPPGQGPYNEQFF. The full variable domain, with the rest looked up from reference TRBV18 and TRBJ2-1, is NAGVMQNPRHLVRRRGQEARLRCSPMKGHSHVYWYRQLPEEGLKFMVYLQKENIIDESGMPKERFSAEFPKEGPSILRIQQVVRGDSAAYFCASSPPGQGPYNEQFFGPGTRLTVL.

For the CDR3, the DNA is TGTGCCAGCTCACTGACAGGCCCCCCCTACGAGCAGTACTTC. Encoded protein: CASSLTGPPYEQYF. The J gene is TRBJ2-7, the V gene TRBV18, with D possibly being TRBD1 (6 bases). Trimming shortened V by 4 bases and J by 2 bases, and 12 bases separated the two germline ends. Germline lookup yields CDR1 KGHSH and CDR2 LQKENI. The CDR3 is 14 amino acids.

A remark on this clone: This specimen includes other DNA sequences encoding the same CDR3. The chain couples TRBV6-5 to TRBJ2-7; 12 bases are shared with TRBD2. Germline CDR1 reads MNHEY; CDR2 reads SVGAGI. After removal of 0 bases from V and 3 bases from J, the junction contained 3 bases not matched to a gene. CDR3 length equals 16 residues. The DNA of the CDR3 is TGTGCCAGCAGTTACTCGAGACTAGCGGGGGTCTACGAGCAGTACTTC. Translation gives CASSYSRLAGVYEQYF.

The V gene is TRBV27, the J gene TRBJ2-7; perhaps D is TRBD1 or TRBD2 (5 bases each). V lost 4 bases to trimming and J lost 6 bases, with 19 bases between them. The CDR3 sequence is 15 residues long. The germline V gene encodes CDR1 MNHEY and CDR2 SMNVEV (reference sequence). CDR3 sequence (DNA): TGTGCCAGCAGTTCCTCCCGCGAGCCGAGGGGCGAGCAGTACTTC. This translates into CASSSSREPRGEQYF.

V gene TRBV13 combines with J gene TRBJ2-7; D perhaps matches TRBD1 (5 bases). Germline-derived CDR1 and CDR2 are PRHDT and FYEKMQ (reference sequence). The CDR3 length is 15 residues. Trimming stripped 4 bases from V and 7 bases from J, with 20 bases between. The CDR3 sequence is CASSSPRKNRLEQYF. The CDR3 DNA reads TGTGCCAGCAGCTCCCCCAGAAAAAACAGGTTGGAGCAGTACTTC.

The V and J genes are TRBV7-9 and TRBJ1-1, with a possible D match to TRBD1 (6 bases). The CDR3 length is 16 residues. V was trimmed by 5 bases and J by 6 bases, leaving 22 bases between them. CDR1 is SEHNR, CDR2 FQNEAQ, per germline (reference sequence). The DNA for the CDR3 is TGTGCCAGCAGCGTAACAGGGACTATGGATCGACCTGAAGCTTTCTTT. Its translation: CASSVTGTMDRPEAFF.

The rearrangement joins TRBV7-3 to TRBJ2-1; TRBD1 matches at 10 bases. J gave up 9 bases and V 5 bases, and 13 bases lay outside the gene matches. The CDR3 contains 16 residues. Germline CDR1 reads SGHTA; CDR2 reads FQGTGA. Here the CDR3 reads CASSPLQGQGKAEQFF. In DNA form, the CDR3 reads TGTGCCAGCAGCCCCCTCCAGGGACAGGGGAAGGCTGAGCAGTTCTTC.